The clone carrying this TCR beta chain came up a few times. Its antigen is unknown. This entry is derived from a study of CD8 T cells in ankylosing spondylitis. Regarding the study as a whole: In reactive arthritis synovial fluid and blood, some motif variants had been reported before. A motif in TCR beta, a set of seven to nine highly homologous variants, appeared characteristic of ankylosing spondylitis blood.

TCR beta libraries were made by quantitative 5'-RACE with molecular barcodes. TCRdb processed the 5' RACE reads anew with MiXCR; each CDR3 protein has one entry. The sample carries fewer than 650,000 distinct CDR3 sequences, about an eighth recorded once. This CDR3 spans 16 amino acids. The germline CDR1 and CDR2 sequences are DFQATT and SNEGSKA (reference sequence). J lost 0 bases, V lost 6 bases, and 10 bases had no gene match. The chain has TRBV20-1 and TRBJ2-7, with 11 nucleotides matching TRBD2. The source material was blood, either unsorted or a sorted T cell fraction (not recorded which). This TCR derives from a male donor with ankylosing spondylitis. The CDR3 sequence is CSAGPLAGAFSYEQYF. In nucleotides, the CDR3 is TGCAGTGCGGGTCCACTAGCGGGAGCCTTCTCCTACGAGCAGTACTTC.